This T cell receptor (beta chain) originates from a study of T cell responses to AZD1222 COVID-19 vaccine. A word on this clone: Its matching antigen is unknown.

Germline lookup yields CDR1 SQVTM and CDR2 ANQGSEA. V was pared by 3 bases and J by 1 base, with 12 bases between. This CDR3 is built from 14 residues. Findings and limits, study-wide: Elevations in Spike-specific TCR breadth and depth followed administration of two AZD1222 doses. Seropositive status at baseline applied to only a handful of AZD1222 recipients. Across spike, vaccine-associated CD4 TCRs were found, dominant at 160-218 and 743-854.

The assay was immunoSEQ multiplex PCR, and TCRdb's table has in-frame clones only and misses some. The data contain under 200,000 clones, more than 75% of them singletons. This sequence joins TRBV29-1 and TRBJ1-1, with D possibly TRBD1 on 6 matching bases. The TCR sequence derives from an adult who received the AZD1222 COVID-19 vaccine. The specimen comprised peripheral blood, sampled 28 days after the second AZD1222 dose. The CDR3: CSVEGAVRNTEAFF. The DNA of the CDR3 is TGCAGCGTTGAGGGGGCGGTGAGGAACACTGAAGCTTTCTTT.